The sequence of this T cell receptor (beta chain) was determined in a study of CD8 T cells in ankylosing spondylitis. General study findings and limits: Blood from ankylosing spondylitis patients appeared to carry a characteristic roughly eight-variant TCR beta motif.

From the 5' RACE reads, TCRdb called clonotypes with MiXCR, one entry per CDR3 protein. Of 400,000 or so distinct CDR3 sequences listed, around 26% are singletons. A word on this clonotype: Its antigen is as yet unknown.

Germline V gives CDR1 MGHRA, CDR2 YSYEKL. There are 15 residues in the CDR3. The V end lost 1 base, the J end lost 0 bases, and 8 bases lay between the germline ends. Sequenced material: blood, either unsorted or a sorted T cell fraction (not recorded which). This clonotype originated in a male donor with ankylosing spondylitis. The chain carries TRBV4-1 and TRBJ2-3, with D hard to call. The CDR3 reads CASSQGAGSTDTQYF. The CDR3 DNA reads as TGCGCCAGCAGCCAAGGGGCAGGTAGCACAGATACGCAGTATTTT.